This TCR beta chain was retrieved from a study of T cells in Graves' hyperthyroidism and ophthalmopathy. RNA transcripts served as the template for amplifying TCR beta CDR3 regions. First-round RT-PCR targeting the TCR CDR3 was performed with the HTBI primer set. TCRdb reprocessed the multiplex PCR reads via MiXCR and lists one record per CDR3 protein. In the table there are 350,000 to 400,000 distinct CDR3 sequences, approximately 20% of which are singletons. With regard to this clonotype: The antigen is undetermined.

Whole-study findings and limits: Separating ophthalmopathy from stable hyperthyroidism was achieved by a 13 V-J model.

Patients aged 18 to 65 had newly diagnosed hyperthyroidism of under 2 months' duration. Orbital computed tomography and thyroid ultrasound, together with serum TRAb and thyroxine and clinical symptoms, were used for diagnoses. Germline trimming cut 3 bases from V and 2 bases from J; bases unmatched to any gene: 12. The CDR3 sequence is 17 residues long. The germline V gene encodes CDR1 DFQATT and CDR2 SNEGSKA (reference sequence). What was sequenced was blood. The clonotype originates from a young woman with Graves' hyperthyroidism. The rearrangement links TRBV20-1 to TRBJ2-7; 11 bases line up with TRBD1. The CDR3 sequence is CSARWTGGAWDTYEQYF. CDR3 in DNA: TGCAGTGCTAGGTGGACAGGGGGCGCGTGGGACACCTACGAGCAGTACTTC.